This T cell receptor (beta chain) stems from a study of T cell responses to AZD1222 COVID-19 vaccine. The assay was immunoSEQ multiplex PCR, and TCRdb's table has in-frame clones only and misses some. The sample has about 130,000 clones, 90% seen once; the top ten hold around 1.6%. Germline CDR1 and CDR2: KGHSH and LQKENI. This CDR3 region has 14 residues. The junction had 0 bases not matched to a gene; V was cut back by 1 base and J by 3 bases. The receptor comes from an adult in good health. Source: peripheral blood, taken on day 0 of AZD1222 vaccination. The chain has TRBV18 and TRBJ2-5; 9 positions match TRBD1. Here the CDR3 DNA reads TGTGCCAGCTCACCACGGGACAGGGAAGAGACCCAGTACTTC. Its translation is CASSPRDREETQYF.